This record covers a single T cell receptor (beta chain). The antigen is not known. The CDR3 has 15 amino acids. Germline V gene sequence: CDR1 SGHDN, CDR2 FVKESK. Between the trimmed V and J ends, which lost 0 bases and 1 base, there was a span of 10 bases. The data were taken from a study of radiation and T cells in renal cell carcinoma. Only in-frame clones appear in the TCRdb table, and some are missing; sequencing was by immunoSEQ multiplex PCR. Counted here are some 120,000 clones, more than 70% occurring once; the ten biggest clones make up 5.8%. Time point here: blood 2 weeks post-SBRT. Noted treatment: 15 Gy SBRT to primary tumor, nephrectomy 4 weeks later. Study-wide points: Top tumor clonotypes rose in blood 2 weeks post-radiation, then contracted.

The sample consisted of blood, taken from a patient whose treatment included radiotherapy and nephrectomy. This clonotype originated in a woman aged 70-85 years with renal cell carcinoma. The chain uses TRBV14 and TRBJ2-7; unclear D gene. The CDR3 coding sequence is TGTGCCAGCAGCCAAGACCAACTTCATTCCTACGAGCAGTACTTC. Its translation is CASSQDQLHSYEQYF.